The 9 T cell receptor beta chains reported below all come from one sample, sequenced in a study of blood T cell repertoires in COVID-19. Sequencing was performed with immunoSEQ multiplex PCR; in TCRdb, only in-frame clones are kept and a portion is missing. Among about 34,000 clones, approximately 78% were seen once, and the ten largest hold roughly 7.4%. What was sequenced was peripheral blood. Every receptor here comes from an older woman with acute or convalescent COVID-19.

The chain employs TRBV2 and TRBJ2-6; D is undetermined. Germline V gives CDR1 SNHLY, CDR2 FYNNEI. The CDR3 spans 17 residues. Trimming removed 3 bases from V and 2 bases from J, with 14 bases in between. The CDR3 nucleotides read TGTGCCAGCAGTGATGGCCTTACTAATACTGGGGCCAACGTCCTGACTTTC. Its protein is CASSDGLTNTGANVLTF.

The chain is built from TRBV5-1 and TRBJ1-4, with 9 bases identical to TRBD1. The CDR3 runs to 16 residues. V shed 4 bases and J 5 bases; nucleotides not matched to a gene: 9. The germline CDR1 and CDR2 sequences are SGHRS and YFSETQ. The CDR3 sequence is CASSNPGQGRNEKLFF. The CDR3 nucleotides are TGCGCCAGCAGCAACCCGGGACAGGGACGGAATGAAAAACTGTTTTTT.

The CDR3 sequence: CASSPGTSGATHYNEQFF. DNA for the CDR3: TGTGCCAGCAGCCCAGGGACTAGCGGGGCTACGCATTACAATGAGCAGTTCTTC. The rearrangement uses TRBV7-9 and TRBJ2-1; 13 positions agree with TRBD2. Per the germline V gene, CDR1 is SEHNR and CDR2 is FQNEAQ (reference sequence). The V segment lost 5 bases and the J segment 4 bases; nucleotides outside the gene matches: 11. CDR3 length equals 18 residues. Full variable domain (remainder filled in from reference TRBV7-9 and TRBJ2-1): DTGVSQNPRHKITKRGQNVTFRCDPISEHNRLYWYRQTLGQGPEFLTYFQNEAQLEKSRLLSDRFSAERPKGSFSTLEIQRTEQGDSAMYLCASSPGTSGATHYNEQFFGPGTRLTVL.

This chain joins TRBV7-8 and TRBJ2-7; D remains unclear. This CDR3 region has 15 residues. Per the germline V gene, CDR1 is SGHVS and CDR2 is FQNEAQ. V was shortened by 5 bases and J by 0 bases, with 14 bases between the two germline ends. The DNA of the CDR3 is TGTGCCAGCAGCGCCCAGGAATCGAGCTCCTACGAGCAGTACTTC. Translated, it gives CASSAQESSSYEQYF. Filled out from reference TRBV7-8 and TRBJ2-7, the complete variable domain reads GAGVSQSPRYKVAKRGQDVALRCDPISGHVSLFWYQQALGQGPEFLTYFQNEAQLDKSGLPSDRFFAERPEGSVSTLKIQRTQQEDSAVYLCASSAQESSSYEQYFGPGTRLTVT.

This clone has a handful of counts. This chain joins TRBV14 and TRBJ2-3; D is unclear. V was trimmed by 4 bases and J by 2 bases, leaving 4 bases between them. This CDR3 contains 12 residues. Germline loops: CDR1 SGHDN, CDR2 FVKESK. DNA of the CDR3: TGTGCCAGCAGCCCCTTCACAGATACGCAGTATTTT. Translated: CASSPFTDTQYF.

The chain joins TRBV7-8 to TRBJ2-7; 7 bases agree with TRBD1. Germline CDR1 SGHVS, CDR2 FQNEAQ. Trimming cost V 7 bases and J 1 base; bases outside gene matches: 10. The CDR3 has 15 amino acids. This CDR3 is CASNKDRMGSYEQYF. In DNA, the CDR3 is TGTGCCAGCAACAAGGACAGGATGGGGTCCTACGAGCAGTACTTC. Supplemented by reference TRBV7-8 and TRBJ2-7, the full variable domain reads GAGVSQSPRYKVAKRGQDVALRCDPISGHVSLFWYQQALGQGPEFLTYFQNEAQLDKSGLPSDRFFAERPEGSVSTLKIQRTQQEDSAVYLCASNKDRMGSYEQYFGPGTRLTVT.

V usage is TRBV3-1 (or the pseudogene TRBV3-2) and J usage is TRBJ2-2; 9 bases agree with TRBD1. The ends lost 3 bases at V and 6 bases at J; junction bases unmatched: 11. There are 17 residues in the CDR3. The germline CDR1 and CDR2 sequences are LGHDT and YNNKEL (reference sequence). CDR3 bases: TGTGCCAGCAGCCAGACCTCCGGGACAGGGTCTCCCGGGGAGCTGTTTTTT. Its translation is CASSQTSGTGSPGELFF.

The chain recombines TRBV5-4 with TRBJ2-5; 8 nucleotides match TRBD2. Germline CDR1 is SGHNT and CDR2 is YYREEE (reference sequence). This CDR3 is 15 amino acids long. The junction had 8 bases not matched to a gene; V was cut back by 2 bases and J by 5 bases. Here the CDR3 DNA reads TGTGCCAGCAGCTTACCGGGGCGGGGGGTCGAGACCCAGTACTTC. Amino acids: CASSLPGRGVETQYF.

This clone was counted once. V gene TRBV7-9 combines with J gene TRBJ2-2; 7 bases agree with TRBD2. This CDR3 is 15 amino acids long. The germline V gene has CDR1 SEHNR and CDR2 FQNEAQ (reference sequence). J gave up 4 bases and V 4 bases, and 6 bases lay outside the gene matches. The CDR3 reads CASSSPSGGTGELFF. The CDR3 DNA sequence: TGTGCCAGCAGCTCCCCTAGCGGCGGCACCGGGGAGCTGTTTTTT.